The 24 T cell receptor beta chains below were found in one sample sequenced in a study of response to subunit inactivated influenza vaccine. TCRdb itself ran the RT-PCR reads through MiXCR, one entry per CDR3 protein. The table lists about 160,000 distinct CDR3 sequences, approximately 11% of them singletons. The sample was non-naive T cells sorted from PBMCs, taken roughly 46 days after vaccination. All receptors come from a man aged 45-65 years who received an inactivated influenza vaccine.

The chain has TRBV29-1 and TRBJ1-1; tentative D call: TRBD1 (5 bases). The CDR3 contains 12 residues. With 6 bases removed from V and 10 bases from J, the gap between germline ends came to 18 bases. Germline CDR1 is SQVTM and CDR2 is ANQGSEA. The CDR3 DNA sequence: TGCAGCGTCCTCCTGACAGATAGGAGAGCTTTCTTT. It translates to CSVLLTDRRAFF. The full variable domain, with the rest looked up from reference TRBV29-1 and TRBJ1-1, is SAVISQKPSRDICQRGTSLTIQCQVDSQVTMMFWYRQQPGQSLTLIATANQGSEATYESGFVIDKFPISRPNLTFSTLTVSNMSPEDSSIYLCSVLLTDRRAFFGQGTRLTVV.

This chain joins TRBV20-1 and TRBJ2-7; 7 bases are shared with TRBD2. The CDR3 runs 15 residues. Germline V gene data show CDR1 as DFQATT and CDR2 as SNEGSKA (reference sequence). Trimming removed 0 bases from V and 2 bases from J; junction bases left unmatched: 7. CDR3: CSARDHVGGPYEQYF. DNA for the CDR3: TGCAGTGCTAGAGATCACGTGGGAGGGCCCTACGAGCAGTACTTC.

The rearrangement uses TRBV27 and TRBJ1-1; no firm D call. The V gene's germline CDR1 is MNHEY and CDR2 SMNVEV (reference sequence). Trimming left V 4 bases short and J 0 bases short, with 9 bases between. The CDR3 covers 14 residues. DNA of the CDR3: TGTGCCAGCAGTTATCAGGCAATGAACACTGAAGCTTTCTTT. Protein: CASSYQAMNTEAFF.

The chain uses TRBV20-1 and TRBJ2-1; TRBD2 agrees at 13 bases. J gave up 7 bases and V 5 bases, and 8 bases lay outside the gene matches. The germline V gene has CDR1 DFQATT and CDR2 SNEGSKA (reference sequence). CDR3 length: 15 amino acids. For the CDR3, the DNA is TGCAGTGCTTTCCGGCCGGGACTAGCGGGAAATGAGCAGTTCTTC. Protein sequence: CSAFRPGLAGNEQFF.

This clonotype was seen a few times. The V call is TRBV20-1, the J call TRBJ1-6; 10 positions agree with TRBD1. The germline CDR1 and CDR2 sequences are DFQATT and SNEGSKA (reference sequence). This CDR3 spans 15 amino acids. After removal of 3 bases from V and 10 bases from J, the junction contained 9 bases not matched to a gene. In DNA form, the CDR3 reads TGCAGTGCTAGGGACCGGGACAGGGGTATGTCACCCCTCCACTTT. It encodes CSARDRDRGMSPLHF.

This clonotype was found many times. The chain uses TRBV5-1 and TRBJ1-2; TRBD1 is a possible D gene (5 bases). In germline, CDR1 is SGHRS, CDR2 YFSETQ. Deletions cut 4 bases from V and 0 bases from J, with 10 bases between. There are 14 residues in the CDR3. The CDR3 sequence is CASSREGSNYGYTF. The CDR3 coding sequence is TGCGCCAGCAGCCGCGAGGGGTCTAACTATGGCTACACCTTC. Variable domain in full (rest from reference TRBV5-1 and TRBJ1-2): KAGVTQTPRYLIKTRGQQVTLSCSPISGHRSVSWYQQTPGQGLQFLFEYFSETQRNKGNFPGRFSGRQFSNSRSEMNVSTLELGDSALYLCASSREGSNYGYTFGSGTRLTVV.

The V gene is TRBV29-1, the J gene TRBJ1-3; TRBD1 aligns across 7 bases. The CDR3 is 13 residues long. Unmatched junction bases numbered 8, after V lost 7 bases and J lost 5 bases. CDR1 SQVTM and CDR2 ANQGSEA come from the germline V gene. For the CDR3, the DNA is TGCAGCGCAATAAACAGGGGTCGAAACACCATATATTTT. Its protein is CSAINRGRNTIYF. Combining the CDR3 with reference TRBV29-1 and TRBJ1-3 gives the whole variable domain SAVISQKPSRDICQRGTSLTIQCQVDSQVTMMFWYRQQPGQSLTLIATANQGSEATYESGFVIDKFPISRPNLTFSTLTVSNMSPEDSSIYLCSAINRGRNTIYFGEGSWLTVV.

V is TRBV7-2 and J is TRBJ2-5; possible D gene TRBD1, 6 bases. The germline CDR1 and CDR2 sequences are SGHTA and FQGNSA. Deletions cut 5 bases from V and 0 bases from J, with 10 bases between. The CDR3 spans 14 residues. Here the CDR3 DNA reads TGTGCCAGCAGCCGTGACAGGAACCAAGAGACCCAGTACTTC. Its translation is CASSRDRNQETQYF.

Ten or more counts support this clonotype. The chain couples TRBV29-1 to TRBJ1-1; 7 bases are a match to TRBD1. The length of the CDR3 is 14 residues. Per the germline V gene, CDR1 is SQVTM and CDR2 is ANQGSEA. V gave up 8 bases and J gave up 4 bases; unmatched junction bases: 13. CDR3 DNA sequence: TGCAGCTCACAAATGGGGCAGGGGGTCACTGAAGCTTTCTTT. Amino acids: CSSQMGQGVTEAFF. Combining the CDR3 with reference TRBV29-1 and TRBJ1-1 gives the whole variable domain SAVISQKPSRDICQRGTSLTIQCQVDSQVTMMFWYRQQPGQSLTLIATANQGSEATYESGFVIDKFPISRPNLTFSTLTVSNMSPEDSSIYLCSSQMGQGVTEAFFGQGTRLTVV.

This clonotype has more than one count but fewer than ten. The chain has TRBV20-1 and TRBJ2-3; 10 bases fit TRBD2. CDR1 is DFQATT, CDR2 SNEGSKA, per germline (reference sequence). V lost 4 bases to trimming and J lost 3 bases; unmatched junction nucleotides: 7. The CDR3 spans 15 residues. This CDR3 reads CSAKAASGRTDTQYF. The DNA of the CDR3 is TGCAGTGCTAAAGCCGCTAGCGGGAGAACAGATACGCAGTATTTT.

This clonotype was detected many times. The chain recombines TRBV7-3 with TRBJ2-1; TRBD2 agrees at 9 bases. CDR1 is SGHTA and CDR2 is FQGTGA in the germline V gene. This CDR3 is built from 18 residues. Losses at the gene ends were 7 bases for V and 2 bases for J; bases not matched to a gene: 15. Here the CDR3 reads CASILSGSSPKPYNEQFF. CDR3 nucleotides: TGTGCCAGCATCCTTAGCGGGAGTAGCCCCAAGCCCTACAATGAGCAGTTCTTC.

The chain employs TRBV28 and TRBJ2-1, with 11 positions matching TRBD2. V lost 6 bases, J lost 9 bases, and 13 bases stayed unmatched. Germline V gene sequence: CDR1 MDHEN, CDR2 SYDVKM. The length of the CDR3 is 16 residues. CDR3 protein: CASSHELAGEWSEQFF. The CDR3 DNA reads as TGTGCCAGCAGCCATGAACTAGCGGGAGAATGGAGTGAGCAGTTCTTC.

This clonotype has a handful of counts. This chain links TRBV7-8 with TRBJ2-7; D unclear. The germline gives CDR1 SGHVS, CDR2 FQNEAQ. Trimming removed 1 base at V and 6 bases at J, with 7 bases between. CDR3 length: 12 amino acids. Here the CDR3 DNA reads TGTGCCAGCAGCTTAGAGTTAGGCGAGCAGTACTTC. Protein product: CASSLELGEQYF.

This clonotype was picked up many times. The rearrangement links TRBV28 to TRBJ1-1; D is perhaps TRBD1 (5 bases). Trimming left V 7 bases short and J 5 bases short, with 20 bases between. The CDR3 has 15 residues. Per the germline V gene, CDR1 is MDHEN and CDR2 is SYDVKM. The CDR3 reads CASTIPRGGRTEAFF. The DNA of the CDR3 is TGTGCCAGCACCATACCTCGCGGGGGTCGGACTGAAGCTTTCTTT.

About this clonotype itself: A clone one base away is much larger, so this may be a read error. V gene TRBV11-1 combines with J gene TRBJ2-2; D may be TRBD2 (5 bases). CDR1 and CDR2 from the germline V gene are SGHAT and FQDESV (reference sequence). The length of the CDR3 is 13 residues. The DNA for the CDR3 is TGTGCCAGCCGCTTCGGGGAAACCGGGGAGCTGTTTTTT. Its protein product is CASRFGETGELFF. The variable domain in full, with the rest retrieved from reference TRBV11-1 and TRBJ2-2, is EAEVAQSPRYKITEKSQAVAFWCDPISGHATLYWYRQILGQGPELLVQFQDESVVDDSQLPKDRFSAERLKGVDSTLKIQPAELGDSAMYLCASRFGETGELFFGEGSRLTVL.

This clonotype was seen a few times. The chain carries TRBV28 and TRBJ2-7; weak D call: TRBD2 (6 bases). CDR3 length: 14 amino acids. Trimming took off 6 bases at V and 4 bases at J, with 16 bases between the two ends. In germline, CDR1 is MDHEN, CDR2 SYDVKM. In DNA form, the CDR3 reads TGTGCCAGCAGCCCCCAGTGGGAGGTTTACGAGCAGTACTTC. Translated, it gives CASSPQWEVYEQYF. Full variable domain (remainder filled in from reference TRBV28 and TRBJ2-7): DVKVTQSSRYLVKRTGEKVFLECVQDMDHENMFWYRQDPGLGLRLIYFSYDVKMKEKGDIPEGYSVSREKKERFSLILESASTNQTSMYLCASSPQWEVYEQYFGPGTRLTVT.

This clonotype was counted ten times or more. The chain is built from TRBV18 and TRBJ1-4; TRBD1 agrees at 7 bases. The V segment lost 8 bases and the J segment 5 bases; nucleotides outside the gene matches: 8. This CDR3 is 14 amino acids long. From germline, CDR1 is KGHSH and CDR2 LQKENI. The CDR3 here is CASTVQGTNEKLFF. The CDR3 region has the DNA TGTGCCAGCACGGTACAGGGGACCAATGAAAAACTGTTTTTT. Variable domain in full (rest from reference TRBV18 and TRBJ1-4): NAGVMQNPRHLVRRRGQEARLRCSPMKGHSHVYWYRQLPEEGLKFMVYLQKENIIDESGMPKERFSAEFPKEGPSILRIQQVVRGDSAAYFCASTVQGTNEKLFFGSGTQLSVL.

This clonotype showed up many times. The chain is built from TRBV12-3 or TRBV12-4 and TRBJ1-1; D is undetermined. CDR3 length: 13 residues. Trimming shortened V by 1 base and J by 4 bases, and 7 bases separated the two germline ends. The CDR3: CASSLVGFTEAFF. The CDR3, as DNA: TGTGCCAGCAGTTTAGTTGGATTCACTGAAGCTTTCTTT.

V is TRBV28 and J is TRBJ2-2, with D possibly being TRBD1 (7 bases). The CDR3 loop spans 13 amino acids. The V end was cut by 11 bases, the J end by 2 bases, with 12 bases between. In germline, CDR1 is MDHEN, CDR2 SYDVKM. CDR3 nucleotides: TGTGCCGGAGGGACAGCAAACACCGGGGAGCTGTTTTTT. This encodes CAGGTANTGELFF.

The sample holds a few counts of this clonotype. The chain uses TRBV6-5 and TRBJ1-5; 7 positions agree with TRBD1. This CDR3 spans 13 amino acids. V gave up 4 bases and J gave up 6 bases; unmatched junction bases: 3. Germline lookup yields CDR1 MNHEY and CDR2 SVGAGI. The CDR3, as DNA: TGTGCCAGCAGTTTTACAGGGGTTCAGCCCCAGCATTTT. Amino acids: CASSFTGVQPQHF.

This clonotype showed up many times. The V gene is TRBV4-3, the J gene TRBJ2-1; 7 positions agree with TRBD2. CDR3 size: 14 residues. From germline, CDR1 is LGHNA and CDR2 YSLEER. V lost 3 bases and J lost 9; bases outside the gene matches: 8. CDR3 DNA: TGCGCCAGCAGCCATAGAAGACTAGCAGCTGAGCAGTTCTTC. Translation gives CASSHRRLAAEQFF.

The chain couples TRBV12-3 or TRBV12-4 to TRBJ1-4; D gene unclear. The CDR3 has 13 residues. Trimming pared 5 bases from V and 12 bases from J, leaving 16 bases between. The CDR3 DNA follows: TGTGCCAGCAGTCCCGGGAGCCCTCTGCAACTGTTTTTT. It yields the protein CASSPGSPLQLFF.

This clonotype was picked up many times. The chain uses TRBV5-1 and TRBJ2-3, with TRBD1 matching 9 bases. CDR1 is SGHRS, CDR2 YFSETQ, per germline. The CDR3 has 16 amino acids. Germline trimming cut 4 bases from V and 4 bases from J; bases unmatched to any gene: 10. The CDR3 sequence: CASSGTGTGIADTQYF. As DNA, the CDR3 is TGCGCCAGCAGCGGAACCGGGACAGGGATTGCAGATACGCAGTATTTT.

This chain joins TRBV6-1 and TRBJ1-4; D gene unclear. The CDR3 totals 14 residues. Trimming left V 8 bases short and J 8 bases short, with 18 bases between. Per germline, CDR1 MNHNS and CDR2 SASEGT. CDR3 protein: CASRNEAPGEKLFF. CDR3 sequence (DNA): TGTGCCAGCCGTAATGAGGCCCCTGGCGAAAAACTGTTTTTT.